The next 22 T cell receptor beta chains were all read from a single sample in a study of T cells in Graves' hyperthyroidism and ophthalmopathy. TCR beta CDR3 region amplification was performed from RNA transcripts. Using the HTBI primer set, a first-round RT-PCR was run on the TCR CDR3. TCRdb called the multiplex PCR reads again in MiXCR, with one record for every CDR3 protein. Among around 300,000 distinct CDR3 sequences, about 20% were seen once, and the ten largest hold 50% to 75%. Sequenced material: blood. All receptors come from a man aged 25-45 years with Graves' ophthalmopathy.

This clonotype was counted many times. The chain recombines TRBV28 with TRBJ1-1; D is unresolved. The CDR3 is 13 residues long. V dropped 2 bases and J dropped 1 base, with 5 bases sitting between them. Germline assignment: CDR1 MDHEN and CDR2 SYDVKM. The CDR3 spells CASSLIPNTEAFF. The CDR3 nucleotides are TGTGCCAGCAGTTTAATCCCGAACACTGAAGCTTTCTTT.

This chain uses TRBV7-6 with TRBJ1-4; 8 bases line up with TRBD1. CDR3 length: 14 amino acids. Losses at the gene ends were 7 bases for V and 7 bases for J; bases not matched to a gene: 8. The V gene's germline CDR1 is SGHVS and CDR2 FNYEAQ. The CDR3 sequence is CASNMTGAGEKLFF. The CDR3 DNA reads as TGTGCCAGCAACATGACAGGGGCAGGTGAAAAACTGTTTTTT. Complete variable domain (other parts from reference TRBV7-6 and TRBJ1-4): GAGVSQSPRYKVTKRGQDVALRCDPISGHVSLYWYRQALGQGPEFLTYFNYEAQQDKSGLPNDRFSAERPEGSISTLTIQRTEQRDSAMYRCASNMTGAGEKLFFGSGTQLSVL.

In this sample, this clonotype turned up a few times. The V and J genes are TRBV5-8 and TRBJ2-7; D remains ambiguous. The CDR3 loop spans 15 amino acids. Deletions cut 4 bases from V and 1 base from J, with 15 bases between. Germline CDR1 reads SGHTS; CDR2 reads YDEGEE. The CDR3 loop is CASSPQGGGSYEQYF. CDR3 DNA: TGTGCCAGCAGCCCACAAGGTGGCGGTTCCTACGAGCAGTACTTC.

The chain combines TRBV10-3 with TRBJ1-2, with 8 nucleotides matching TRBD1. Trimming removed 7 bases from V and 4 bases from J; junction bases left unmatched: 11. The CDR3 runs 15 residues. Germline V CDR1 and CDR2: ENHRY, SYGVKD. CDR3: CAITTDRGGFYGYTF. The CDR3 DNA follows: TGTGCCATCACGACCGACAGGGGAGGGTTCTATGGCTACACCTTC.

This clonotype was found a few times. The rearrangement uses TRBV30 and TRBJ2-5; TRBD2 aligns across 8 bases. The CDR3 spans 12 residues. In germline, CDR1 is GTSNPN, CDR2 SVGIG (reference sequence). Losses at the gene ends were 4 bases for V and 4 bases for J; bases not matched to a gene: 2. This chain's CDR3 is CAWTAGVETQYF. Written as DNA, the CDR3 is TGTGCCTGGACAGCGGGAGTAGAGACCCAGTACTTC.

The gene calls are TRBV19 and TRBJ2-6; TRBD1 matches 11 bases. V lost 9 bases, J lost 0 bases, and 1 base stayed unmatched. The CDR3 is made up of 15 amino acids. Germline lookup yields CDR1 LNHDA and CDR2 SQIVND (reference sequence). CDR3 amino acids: CASGTGGSGANVLTF. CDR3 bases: TGTGCCAGCGGGACAGGGGGCTCTGGGGCCAACGTCCTGACTTTC.

CDR3 nucleotides: TGTGCCAGCAGACAGGGGGAAGGTGCTAATGAAAAACTGTTTTTT. It yields the protein CASRQGEGANEKLFF. The V gene is TRBV28, the J gene TRBJ1-4; TRBD1 matches at 8 bases. CDR1 MDHEN and CDR2 SYDVKM come from the germline V gene. The length of the CDR3 is 15 residues. With 6 bases clipped from V and 3 bases from J, the junction kept 6 bases outside the gene matches.

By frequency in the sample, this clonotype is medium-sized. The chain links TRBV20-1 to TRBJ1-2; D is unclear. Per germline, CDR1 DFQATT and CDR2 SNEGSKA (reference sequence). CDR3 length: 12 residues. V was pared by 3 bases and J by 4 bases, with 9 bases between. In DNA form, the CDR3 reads TGCAGTGCTAGTGGAGGGAGCTATGGCTACACCTTC. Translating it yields CSASGGSYGYTF.

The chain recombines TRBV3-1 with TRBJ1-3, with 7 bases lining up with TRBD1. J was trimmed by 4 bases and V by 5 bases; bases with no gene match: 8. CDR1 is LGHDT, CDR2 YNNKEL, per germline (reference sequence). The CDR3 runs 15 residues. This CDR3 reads CASSGTGAKGNTIYF. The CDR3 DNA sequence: TGTGCCAGCAGCGGAACAGGGGCGAAGGGAAACACCATATATTTT.

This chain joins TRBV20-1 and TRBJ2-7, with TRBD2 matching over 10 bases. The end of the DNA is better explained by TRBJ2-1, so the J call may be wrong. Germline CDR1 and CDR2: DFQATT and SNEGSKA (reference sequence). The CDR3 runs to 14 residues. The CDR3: CSAISGRSFFEQFF. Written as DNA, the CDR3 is TGCAGTGCTATTAGCGGGAGGAGCTTTTTCGAGCAGTTCTTC.

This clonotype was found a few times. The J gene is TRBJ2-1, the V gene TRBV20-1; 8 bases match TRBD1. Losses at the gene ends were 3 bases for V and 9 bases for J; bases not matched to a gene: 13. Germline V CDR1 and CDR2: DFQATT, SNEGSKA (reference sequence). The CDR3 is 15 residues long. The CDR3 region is CSASDGGQGDVEQFF. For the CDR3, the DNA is TGCAGTGCTAGTGACGGAGGACAGGGTGATGTTGAGCAGTTCTTC.

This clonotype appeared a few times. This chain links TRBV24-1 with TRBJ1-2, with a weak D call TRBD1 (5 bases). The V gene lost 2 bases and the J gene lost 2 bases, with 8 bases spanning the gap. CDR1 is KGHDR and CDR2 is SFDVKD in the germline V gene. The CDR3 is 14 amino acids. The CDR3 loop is CATSDYRWNYGYTF. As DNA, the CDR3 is TGTGCCACCAGTGATTACAGGTGGAACTATGGCTACACCTTC.

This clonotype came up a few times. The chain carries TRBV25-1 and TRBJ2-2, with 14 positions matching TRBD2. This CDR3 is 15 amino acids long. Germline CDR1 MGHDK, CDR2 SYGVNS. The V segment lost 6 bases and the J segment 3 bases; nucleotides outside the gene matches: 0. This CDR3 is CASRTSGRDTGELFF. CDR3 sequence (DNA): TGTGCCAGCAGGACTAGCGGGAGGGACACCGGGGAGCTGTTTTTT.

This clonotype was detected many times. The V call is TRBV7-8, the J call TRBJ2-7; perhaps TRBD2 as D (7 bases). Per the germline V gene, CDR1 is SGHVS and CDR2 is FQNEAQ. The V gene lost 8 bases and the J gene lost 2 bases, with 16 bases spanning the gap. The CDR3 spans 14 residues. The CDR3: CASERGGITYEQYF. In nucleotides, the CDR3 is TGTGCCAGCGAAAGGGGGGGGATCACCTACGAGCAGTACTTC. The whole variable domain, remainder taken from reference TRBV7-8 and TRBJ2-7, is GAGVSQSPRYKVAKRGQDVALRCDPISGHVSLFWYQQALGQGPEFLTYFQNEAQLDKSGLPSDRFFAERPEGSVSTLKIQRTQQEDSAVYLCASERGGITYEQYFGPGTRLTVT.

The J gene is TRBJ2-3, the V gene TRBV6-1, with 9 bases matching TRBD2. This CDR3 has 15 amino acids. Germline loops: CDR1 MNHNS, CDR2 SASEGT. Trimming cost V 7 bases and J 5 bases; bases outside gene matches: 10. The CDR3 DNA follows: TGTGCCAGCACCAGAGGGGCTAGCGGGAAAGATACGCAGTATTTT. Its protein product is CASTRGASGKDTQYF.

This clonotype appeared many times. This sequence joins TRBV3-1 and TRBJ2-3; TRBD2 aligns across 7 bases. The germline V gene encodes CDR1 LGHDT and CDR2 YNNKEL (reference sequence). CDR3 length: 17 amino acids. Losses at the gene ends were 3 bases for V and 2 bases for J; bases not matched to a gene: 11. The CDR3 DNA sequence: TGTGCCAGCAGCCAGGACCCTCTAGCGGCATCCACAGATACGCAGTATTTT. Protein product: CASSQDPLAASTDTQYF.

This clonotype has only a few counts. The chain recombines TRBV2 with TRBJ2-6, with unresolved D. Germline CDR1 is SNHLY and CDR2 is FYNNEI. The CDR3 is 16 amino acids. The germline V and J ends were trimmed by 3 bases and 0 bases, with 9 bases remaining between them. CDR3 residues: CASSDRRHSGANVLTF. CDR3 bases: TGTGCCAGCAGTGATCGACGCCACTCTGGGGCCAACGTCCTGACTTTC. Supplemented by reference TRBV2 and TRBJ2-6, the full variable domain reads EPEVTQTPSHQVTQMGQEVILRCVPISNHLYFYWYRQILGQKVEFLVSFYNNEISEKSEIFDDQFSVERPDGSNFTLKIRSTKLEDSAMYFCASSDRRHSGANVLTFGAGSRLTVL.

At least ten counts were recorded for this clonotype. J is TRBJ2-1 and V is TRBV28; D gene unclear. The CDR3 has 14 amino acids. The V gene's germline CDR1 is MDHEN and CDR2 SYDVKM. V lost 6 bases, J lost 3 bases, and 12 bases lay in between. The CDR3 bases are TGTGCCAGCAGCCCAGCGTTAAACTACAATGAGCAGTTCTTC. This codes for CASSPALNYNEQFF.

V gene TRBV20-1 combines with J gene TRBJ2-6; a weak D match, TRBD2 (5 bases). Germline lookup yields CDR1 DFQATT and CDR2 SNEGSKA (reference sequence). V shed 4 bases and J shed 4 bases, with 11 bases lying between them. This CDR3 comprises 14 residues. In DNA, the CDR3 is TGCAGTGCTATGGCCGGGGTAGGGGCCAACGTCCTGACTTTC. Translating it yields CSAMAGVGANVLTF.

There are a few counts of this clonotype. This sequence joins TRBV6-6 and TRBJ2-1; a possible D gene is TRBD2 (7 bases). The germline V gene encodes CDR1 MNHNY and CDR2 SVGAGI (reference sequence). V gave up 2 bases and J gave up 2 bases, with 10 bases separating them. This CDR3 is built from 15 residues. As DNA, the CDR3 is TGTGCCAGCAGTTACCAGGGGAGGGCCTACAATGAGCAGTTCTTC. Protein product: CASSYQGRAYNEQFF.

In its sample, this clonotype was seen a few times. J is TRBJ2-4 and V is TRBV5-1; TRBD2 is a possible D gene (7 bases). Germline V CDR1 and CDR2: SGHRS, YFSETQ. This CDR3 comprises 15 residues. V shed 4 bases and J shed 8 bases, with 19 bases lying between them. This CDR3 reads CASSRTGGAQDIQYF. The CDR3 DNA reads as TGCGCCAGCAGCCGCACGGGGGGCGCACAGGACATTCAGTACTTC.

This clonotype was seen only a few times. The chain's CDR3 is CASGHINSPLHF. In nucleotides, the CDR3 is TGTGCCAGCGGACACATAAATTCACCCCTCCACTTT. The chain uses TRBV9 and TRBJ1-6; a possible D gene is TRBD1 (5 bases). The length of the CDR3 is 12 residues. With 7 bases removed from V and 7 bases from J, the gap between germline ends came to 9 bases. Looked up from germline, CDR1 is SGDLS and CDR2 is YYNGEE.